One T cell receptor beta chain is described in this entry. All of the isolated RNA was reverse transcribed, so expressed TCRB transcripts were sequenced. The method was immunoSEQ multiplex PCR; TCRdb's version includes in-frame clones alone and lacks a portion of them. The repertoire holds some 150,000 clones, with roughly 10% as singletons. The germline CDR1 and CDR2 sequences are GTSNPN and SVGIG (reference sequence). The CDR3 runs to 14 residues. J was trimmed by 2 bases and V by 5 bases; bases with no gene match: 0. This sample was included in a study of beta chain features in type 1 diabetes. Study at large: The patients were much like the healthy donors in age, gender and cell yields.

The rearrangement uses TRBV30 and TRBJ2-5; 15 bases align to TRBD2. This TCR derives from a man aged 18 to 35 in good health. The source material was naive CD4+ T cells from blood. Here the CDR3 DNA reads TGTGCCTGGGGACTAGCGGGGGGGCAAGAGACCCAGTACTTC. Translation gives CAWGLAGGQETQYF.